The clone carrying this TCR beta chain was recorded once. Antigen specificity is unknown. Per germline, CDR1 MDHEN and CDR2 SYDVKM. The CDR3 sequence is 15 residues long. V was cut by 5 bases and J by 3 bases, with 17 bases left in between. This entry comes from a study of T cell responses to AZD1222 COVID-19 vaccine. Broader study findings: Repertoire samples came only from after the peak T cell response.

TCRdb's table, derived via immunoSEQ multiplex PCR, lists solely in-frame clones and lacks some. The sample lists over 90,000 clones; 90% to 95% were seen once. The chain recombines TRBV28 with TRBJ2-7; D is perhaps TRBD1 (6 bases). This TCR came from an adult in good health. Sequenced material: peripheral blood, taken on day 0 of AZD1222 vaccination. The CDR3 region has the DNA TGTGCCAGCAGTACGGCAGGGGCCCGAATCTACGAGCAGTACTTC. Protein product: CASSTAGARIYEQYF.